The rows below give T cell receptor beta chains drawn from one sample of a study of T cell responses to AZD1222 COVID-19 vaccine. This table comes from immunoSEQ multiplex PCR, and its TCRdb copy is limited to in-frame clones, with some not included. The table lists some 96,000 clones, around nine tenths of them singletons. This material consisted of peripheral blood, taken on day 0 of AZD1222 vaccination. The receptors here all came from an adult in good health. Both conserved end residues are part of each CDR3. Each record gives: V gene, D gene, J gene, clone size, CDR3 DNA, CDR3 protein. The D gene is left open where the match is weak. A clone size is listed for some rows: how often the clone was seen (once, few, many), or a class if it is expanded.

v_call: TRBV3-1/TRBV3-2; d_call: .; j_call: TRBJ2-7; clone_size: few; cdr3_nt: TGTGCCAGCAGCCTATCGGGAAACGTCTACGAGCAGTACTTC; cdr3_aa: CASSLSGNVYEQYF
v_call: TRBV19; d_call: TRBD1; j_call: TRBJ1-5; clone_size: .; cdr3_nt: TGTGCCAGTAGTCACAGGGGGCGAAACAATCAGCCCCAGCATTTT; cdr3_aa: CASSHRGRNNQPQHF
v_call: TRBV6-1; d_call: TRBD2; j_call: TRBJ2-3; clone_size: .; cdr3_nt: TGTGCCAGCAGTGAACTAGCGGGGGGAATCACAGATACGCAGTATTTT; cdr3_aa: CASSELAGGITDTQYF
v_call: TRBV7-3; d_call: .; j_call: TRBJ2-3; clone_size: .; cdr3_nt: TGTGCCAGCAGCTTACGCGGGAGCACAGATACGCAGTATTTT; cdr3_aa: CASSLRGSTDTQYF
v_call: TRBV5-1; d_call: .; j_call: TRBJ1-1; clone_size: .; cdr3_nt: TGCGCCAGCAGCTTGGGACAGACAATGAACACTGAAGCTTTCTTT; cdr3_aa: CASSLGQTMNTEAFF
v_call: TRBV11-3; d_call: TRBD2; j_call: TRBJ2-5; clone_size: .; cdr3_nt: TGTGCCAGCAGCCGGGGACTAGCAGAGACCCAGTACTTC; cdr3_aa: CASSRGLAETQYF
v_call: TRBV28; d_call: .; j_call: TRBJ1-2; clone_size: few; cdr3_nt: TGTGCCAGCAGTACAATGGGCCTTATCCCTTCTCATGGCTACACCTTC; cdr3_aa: CASSTMGLIPSHGYTF
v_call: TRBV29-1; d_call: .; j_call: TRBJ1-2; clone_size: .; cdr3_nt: TGCAGCGCGACGTACAACTATGGCTACACCTTC; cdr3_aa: CSATYNYGYTF
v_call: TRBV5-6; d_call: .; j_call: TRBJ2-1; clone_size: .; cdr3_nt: TGTGCCAGCAGCGCCGGACGGAACAATGAGCAGTTCTTC; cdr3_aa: CASSAGRNNEQFF
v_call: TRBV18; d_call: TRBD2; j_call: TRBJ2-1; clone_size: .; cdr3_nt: TGTGCCAGCTCCCCCCCAGCGGGGGGATTTGGTGAGCAGTTCTTC; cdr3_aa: CASSPPAGGFGEQFF
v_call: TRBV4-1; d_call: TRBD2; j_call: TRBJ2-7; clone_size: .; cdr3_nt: TGCGCCAGCAGCCAATCCATAGCGGGAGTTAGCGAGCAGTACTTC; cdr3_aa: CASSQSIAGVSEQYF
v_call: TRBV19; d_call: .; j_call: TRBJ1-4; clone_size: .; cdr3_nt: TGTGCCAGTAGTACTCAACGGGGGGAAAAACTGTTTTTT; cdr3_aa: CASSTQRGEKLFF
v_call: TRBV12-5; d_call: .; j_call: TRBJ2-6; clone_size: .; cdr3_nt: TGTGCTAGTGGTTTGTGGCGTTCTGGGGCCAACGTCCTGACTTTC; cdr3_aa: CASGLWRSGANVLTF
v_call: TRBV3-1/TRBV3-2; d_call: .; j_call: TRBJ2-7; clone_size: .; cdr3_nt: TGTGCCAGCAGCCAAGAATACGAGCAGTACTTC; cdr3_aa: CASSQEYEQYF
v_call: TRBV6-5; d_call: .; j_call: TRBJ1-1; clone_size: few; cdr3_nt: TGTGCCAGCAGTTATACCTCCTTGCCCGGAGGCACTGAAGCTTTCTTT; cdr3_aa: CASSYTSLPGGTEAFF
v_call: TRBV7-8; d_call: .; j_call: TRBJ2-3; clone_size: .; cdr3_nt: TGTGCCAGCAGCTTTAGCTTTGCGCAGTATTTT; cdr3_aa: CASSFSFAQYF
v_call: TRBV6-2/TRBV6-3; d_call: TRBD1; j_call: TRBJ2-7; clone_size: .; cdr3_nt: TGTGCCAGCAGTTCCGGGACAGGGCCCGAGCAGTACTTC; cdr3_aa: CASSSGTGPEQYF
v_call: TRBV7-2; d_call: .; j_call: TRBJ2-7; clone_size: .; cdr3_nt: TGTGCCAGCAGCTTAGGAGGGATGCTCTACGAGCAGTACTTC; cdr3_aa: CASSLGGMLYEQYF
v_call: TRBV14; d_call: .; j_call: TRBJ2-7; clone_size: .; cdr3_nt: TGTGCCAGCAGGGCCGGGACGAACTACGAGCAGTACTTC; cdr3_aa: CASRAGTNYEQYF
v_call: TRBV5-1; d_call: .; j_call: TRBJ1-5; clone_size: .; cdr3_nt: TGCGCCAGCAGCTTGTTCGGAGGAAGCCAGCCCCAGCATTTT; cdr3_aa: CASSLFGGSQPQHF
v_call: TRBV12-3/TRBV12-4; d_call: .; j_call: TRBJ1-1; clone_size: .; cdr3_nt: TGTGCCAGCAGCGGACGTACTGAAGCTTTCTTT; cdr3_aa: CASSGRTEAFF
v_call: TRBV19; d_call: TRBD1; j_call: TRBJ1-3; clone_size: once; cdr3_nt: TGTGCCAGTAGTCTCGGACAGGGATCTTACTCTGGAAACACCATATATTTT; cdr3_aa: CASSLGQGSYSGNTIYF
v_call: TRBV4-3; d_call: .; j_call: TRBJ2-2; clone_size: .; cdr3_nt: TGCGCCAGCAGCCAAAGTATTCCCGGGGAGCTGTTTTTT; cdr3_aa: CASSQSIPGELFF
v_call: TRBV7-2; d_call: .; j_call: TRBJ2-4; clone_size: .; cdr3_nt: TGTGCCAGCAGCTTAGGGGGGCCCACCAAAAACATTCAGTACTTC; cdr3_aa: CASSLGGPTKNIQYF
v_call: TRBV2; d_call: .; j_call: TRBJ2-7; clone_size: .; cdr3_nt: TGTGCCAGCACCCCCGACCGCGGATTGAGAGCCTACGAGCAGTACTTC; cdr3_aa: CASTPDRGLRAYEQYF
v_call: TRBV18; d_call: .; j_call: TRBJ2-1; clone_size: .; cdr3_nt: TGTGCCAGCTCACCGGCGAGGGTAGGATCCTACAATGAGCAGTTCTTC; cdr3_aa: CASSPARVGSYNEQFF
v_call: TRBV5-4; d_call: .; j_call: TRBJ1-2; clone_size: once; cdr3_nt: TGTGCCAGCAGCTTGGGTCTGGGGGATGGATATGGCTACACCTTC; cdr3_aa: CASSLGLGDGYGYTF
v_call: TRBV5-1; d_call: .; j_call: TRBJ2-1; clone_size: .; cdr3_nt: TGCGCCAGCAGCCAGCCCGAGATTTGCAATGAGCAGTTCTTC; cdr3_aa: CASSQPEICNEQFF
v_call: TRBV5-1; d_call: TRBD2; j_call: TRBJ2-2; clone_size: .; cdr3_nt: TGCGCCAGCACCACTCTAGCGGGAGTGCCCGGGGAGCTGTTTTTT; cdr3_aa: CASTTLAGVPGELFF
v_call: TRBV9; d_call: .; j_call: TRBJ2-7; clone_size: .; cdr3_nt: TGTGCCAGCAGCGTAGGAGACAGTGCCTCCTACGAGCAGTACTTC; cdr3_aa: CASSVGDSASYEQYF
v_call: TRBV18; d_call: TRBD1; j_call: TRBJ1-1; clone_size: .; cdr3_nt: TGTGCCAGCTCACCGGGACAGCTGAACACTGAAGCTTTCTTT; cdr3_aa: CASSPGQLNTEAFF
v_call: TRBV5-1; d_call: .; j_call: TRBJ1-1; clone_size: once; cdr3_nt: TGCGCCAGCAGCTTGGAACGGACCCCGAACACTGAAGCTTTCTTT; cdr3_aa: CASSLERTPNTEAFF
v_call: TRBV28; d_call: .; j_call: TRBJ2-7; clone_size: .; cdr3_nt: TGTGCCAGCAGTCTCCCGGGGCCCTACGAGCAGTACTTC; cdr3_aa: CASSLPGPYEQYF
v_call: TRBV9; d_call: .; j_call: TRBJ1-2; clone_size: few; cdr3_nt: TGTGCCAGCAGCAAATCGGACGGAAAGAACTATGGCTACACCTTC; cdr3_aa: CASSKSDGKNYGYTF
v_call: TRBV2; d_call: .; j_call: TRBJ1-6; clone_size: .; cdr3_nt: TGTGCCAGCAGGGGGGGTTCACCCCTCCACTTT; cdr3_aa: CASRGGSPLHF
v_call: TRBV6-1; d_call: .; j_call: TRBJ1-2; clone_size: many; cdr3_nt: TGTGCCAGCAGTGAAACCCCTTATGGCTACACCTTC; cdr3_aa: CASSETPYGYTF
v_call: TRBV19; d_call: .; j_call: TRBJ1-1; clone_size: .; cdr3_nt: TGTGCCAGTAGTCTGGGGCCCATGAACACTGAAGCTTTCTTT; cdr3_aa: CASSLGPMNTEAFF
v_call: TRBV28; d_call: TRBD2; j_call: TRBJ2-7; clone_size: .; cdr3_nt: TGTGCCAGCAGAGTTCGGACTAGCGGGAGAGTTTACGAGCAGTACTTC; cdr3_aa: CASRVRTSGRVYEQYF
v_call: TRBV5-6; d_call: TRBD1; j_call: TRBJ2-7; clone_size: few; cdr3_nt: TGTGCCAGCAGCTTGAGGGGGCAGGGATCCTACGAGCAGTACTTC; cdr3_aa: CASSLRGQGSYEQYF
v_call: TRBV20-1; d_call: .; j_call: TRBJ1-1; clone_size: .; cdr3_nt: TGCAGTGCTAGACAGGGGACTGAAGCTTTCTTT; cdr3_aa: CSARQGTEAFF
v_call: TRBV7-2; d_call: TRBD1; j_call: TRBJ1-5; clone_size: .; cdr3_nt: TGTGCCAGCAGCTTAGCAGGGACAGGAGGTCAGCCCCAGCATTTT; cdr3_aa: CASSLAGTGGQPQHF
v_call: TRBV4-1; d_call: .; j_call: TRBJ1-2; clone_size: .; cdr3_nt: TGCGCCAGCAGCCAAGACCTATCACAGGGAAAGTATGGCTACACCTTC; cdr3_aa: CASSQDLSQGKYGYTF
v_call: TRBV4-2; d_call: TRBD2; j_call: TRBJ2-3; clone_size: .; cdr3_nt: TGTGCCAGCAGCCAATCAGCGGGGCCCCCTCTAGATACGCAGTATTTT; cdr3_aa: CASSQSAGPPLDTQYF
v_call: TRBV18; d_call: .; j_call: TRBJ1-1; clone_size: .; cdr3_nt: TGTGCCAGCTCACCACGGTCAGGGGATGTGAACACTGAAGCTTTCTTT; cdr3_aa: CASSPRSGDVNTEAFF
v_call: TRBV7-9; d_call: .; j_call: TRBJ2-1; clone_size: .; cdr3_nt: TGTGCCAGCAGCTGGGGTCCCTACAATGAGCAGTTCTTC; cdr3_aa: CASSWGPYNEQFF
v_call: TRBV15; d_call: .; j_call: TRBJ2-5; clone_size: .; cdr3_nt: TGTGCCACCATGGGCAGGGCGGAGACCCAGTACTTC; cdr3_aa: CATMGRAETQYF
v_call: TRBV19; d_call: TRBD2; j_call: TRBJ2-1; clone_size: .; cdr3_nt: TGTGCCAGTAGTTGGGACACTAGCGGGCACAATGAGCAGTTCTTC; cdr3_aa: CASSWDTSGHNEQFF
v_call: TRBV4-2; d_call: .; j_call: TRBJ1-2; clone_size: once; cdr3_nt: TGTGCCAGCAGCACAAGGGAAGGGTATGGCTACACCTTC; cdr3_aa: CASSTREGYGYTF
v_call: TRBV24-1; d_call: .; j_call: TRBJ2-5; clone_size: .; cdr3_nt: TGTGCCACCAGTGGAGGTGGGGGAGAGACCCAGTACTTC; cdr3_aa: CATSGGGGETQYF
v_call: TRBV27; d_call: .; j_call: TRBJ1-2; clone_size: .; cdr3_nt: TGTGCCAGCAGTTTAATGGGAACCGGGACAGGCTACACCTTC; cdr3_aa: CASSLMGTGTGYTF
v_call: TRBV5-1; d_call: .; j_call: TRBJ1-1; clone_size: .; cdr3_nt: TGCGCCAGCAGCTTGGTGCCAGGCCCTATGACTGAAGCTTTCTTT; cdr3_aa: CASSLVPGPMTEAFF
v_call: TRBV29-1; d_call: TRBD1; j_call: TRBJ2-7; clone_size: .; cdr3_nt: TGCAGCGTTGAGGGACAGGCCTACGAGCAGTACTTC; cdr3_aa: CSVEGQAYEQYF
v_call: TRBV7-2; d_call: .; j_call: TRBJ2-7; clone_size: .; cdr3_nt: TGTGCCAGCAGCTTAGTCTACGAGCAGTACTTC; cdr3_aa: CASSLVYEQYF
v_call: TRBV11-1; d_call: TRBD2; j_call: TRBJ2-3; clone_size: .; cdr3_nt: TGTGCCAGTTTTCGCGGGAGGGATAGCACAGATACGCAGTATTTT; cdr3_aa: CASFRGRDSTDTQYF